The rows below give T cell receptor beta chains drawn from one sample of a study of cytomegalovirus exposure and HLA in healthy donors. Produced via immunoSEQ multiplex PCR; TCRdb's table is partial and in-frame only. Of roughly 100,000 clones in the sample, over 55% were seen once. The source material was PBMCs. Source of these receptors: a woman in her fifties or sixties in good health and CMV-seropositive. Both conserved end residues are part of each CDR3. The D gene is left open where the match is weak. A clone size is listed for some rows: how often the clone was seen (once, few, many), or a class if it is expanded.

>TRBV10-2|NA|TRBD1|TRBJ2-3|14
TGCGCCAGCAGTGACTGGGACAGGGAAAATACGCAGTATTTT
CASSDWDRENTQYF
>TRBV9|NA|NA|TRBJ2-1|16
TGTGCCAGCAGCGTAGAGACGGGTCTGCGTTACAATGAGCAGTTCTTC
CASSVETGLRYNEQFF
>TRBV5-4|NA|TRBD2|TRBJ2-3|15
TGTGCCAGCGGGTCTAGCGGGGGGGCTTCAGATACGCAGTATTTT
CASGSSGGASDTQYF
>TRBV6-1|NA|NA|TRBJ1-5|19
TGTGCCAGCAGTGAGTACTCCCTGTTGGCAACAGTTAGCAATCAGCCCCAGCATTTT
CASSEYSLLATVSNQPQHF
>TRBV5-1|NA|TRBD1|TRBJ2-5|15
TGCGCCAGCAGCAAATCCGGGACAGGCCAAGAGACCCAGTACTTC
CASSKSGTGQETQYF
>TRBV2|NA|TRBD1|TRBJ1-1|17
TGTGCCAGCAGAGCACAGTGGGGGCAGGGGGCGAGCACTGAAGCTTTCTTT
CASRAQWGQGASTEAFF
>TRBV9|NA|TRBD1|TRBJ2-7|14
TGTGCCAGCAGCTCCAGGGGGCAGAACGGCGAGCAGTACTTC
CASSSRGQNGEQYF
>TRBV5-6|NA|TRBD2|TRBJ2-1|16
TGTGCCAGCAGCTTGGGGGCTGGCGGGGGTGGCAATGAGCAGTTCTTC
CASSLGAGGGGNEQFF
>TRBV18|NA|TRBD1|TRBJ1-2|14
TGTGCCAGCTCACCATCTCAGGGGGCATTTGGCTACACCTTC
CASSPSQGAFGYTF
>TRBV30|few|NA|TRBJ1-2|13
TGTGCCTGGAGTTTGGACAGTAACTATGGCTACACCTTC
CAWSLDSNYGYTF
>TRBV6-5|few|NA|TRBJ2-2|14
TGTGCCAGCAGTTACGATTCAGGGACCGGGGAGCTGTTTTTT
CASSYDSGTGELFF
>TRBV5-1|NA|TRBD2|TRBJ2-7|16
TGCGCCAGCAGCTTGAAGGTGGGGGCTAGCGGGGAAACTCAGTACTTC
CASSLKVGASGETQYF
>TRBV6-1|NA|NA|TRBJ1-5|16
TGTGCCAGCAGTGAAGCGCCGGGCGGGGGGATACAGCCCCAGCATTTT
CASSEAPGGGIQPQHF
>TRBV5-1|NA|NA|TRBJ2-5|15
TGCGCCAGCAGCTTTTCAGGGGAATATCGAGAGACCCAGTACTTC
CASSFSGEYRETQYF
>TRBV7-2|NA|TRBD1|TRBJ1-1|15
TGTGCCAGCAGCTGGACAGGACCTATGAACACTGAAGCTTTCTTT
CASSWTGPMNTEAFF
>TRBV2|NA|TRBD1|TRBJ1-6|15
TGTGCCAGCAGTGACTCCGGGACAGGGAATTCACCCCTCCACTTT
CASSDSGTGNSPLHF
>TRBV19|NA|NA|TRBJ1-1|17
TGTGCCAGTAGTGCCTTGACCCCGGCACAGGGGAACACTGAAGCTTTCTTT
CASSALTPAQGNTEAFF
>TRBV29-1|NA|NA|TRBJ2-3|15
TGCAGCGTTGAAGGGTTTGTGGAGGCGGGAGATACGCAGTATTTT
CSVEGFVEAGDTQYF
>TRBV9|NA|NA|TRBJ1-1|13
TGTGCCAGCAGCCCCACAGGGTACACTGAAGCTTTCTTT
CASSPTGYTEAFF
>TRBV9|NA|NA|TRBJ1-2|14
TGTGCCAGCACTACGACGCTGGGCGGAGGTGGCTACACCTTC
CASTTTLGGGGYTF
>TRBV28|NA|NA|TRBJ1-2|15
TGTGCCAGCAGTTCGCCAGACATTGAGGGCTATGGCTACACCTTC
CASSSPDIEGYGYTF
>TRBV30|once|TRBD2|TRBJ2-1|16
TGTGCCTGGAGTAGGGCTAGCGGGGGCTCCTACAATGAGCAGTTCTTC
CAWSRASGGSYNEQFF
>TRBV2|once|TRBD1|TRBJ2-7|13
TGTGCCAGCCGGACAGGGTCTAGTTACGAGCAGTACTTC
CASRTGSSYEQYF
>TRBV28|few|NA|TRBJ2-7|14
TGTGCCAGCAGTCTGGGCCTCGGGGCCTACGAGCAGTACTTC
CASSLGLGAYEQYF
>TRBV19|few|NA|TRBJ1-1|14
TGTGCCAGTGCAACATCGACTCTGGACACTGAAGCTTTCTTT
CASATSTLDTEAFF
>TRBV4-3|few|TRBD1|TRBJ1-4|16
TGCGCCAGCAGCCAAGGGACCACCGGGACAGCTGAAAAACTGTTTTTT
CASSQGTTGTAEKLFF
>TRBV30|NA|TRBD1|TRBJ1-5|13
TGTGCCTTGACAGGGGGCCCCAATCAGCCCCAGCATTTT
CALTGGPNQPQHF
>TRBV15|NA|NA|TRBJ1-1|15
TGTGCCACCAGCCGTGGGGGACACCAGAACACTGAAGCTTTCTTT
CATSRGGHQNTEAFF
>TRBV5-4|few|TRBD2|TRBJ2-2|14
TGTGCCTCCCGGGGGGGTGTAGCCACCGGGGAGCTGTTTTTT
CASRGGVATGELFF